Below, 21 T cell receptor beta chains from the same sample are listed, as sequenced in a study of brain metastases from non-small cell lung cancer. Measured with immunoSEQ multiplex PCR; TCRdb has only the in-frame clones, and not every one. The sample has a few thousand clones, about 80% seen once; the top ten hold roughly a sixth. The sample taken for sequencing was primary lung tumor tissue. The receptors originated from a donor at least 40 years old with non-small cell lung cancer.

The chain uses TRBV7-2 and TRBJ2-5; TRBD1 matches at 8 bases. The germline CDR1 and CDR2 sequences are SGHTA and FQGNSA. CDR3 length equals 14 residues. V was pared by 1 base and J by 2 bases, with 0 bases of the junction left unmatched. CDR3 DNA sequence: TGTGCCAGCAGCTTAGGGACAGGGCAAGAGACCCAGTACTTC. Translation: CASSLGTGQETQYF.

J is TRBJ1-2 and V is TRBV19; no definite D call. Trimming stripped 7 bases from V and 0 bases from J, with 15 bases between. Germline V gives CDR1 LNHDA, CDR2 SQIVND (reference sequence). This CDR3 has 15 amino acids. CDR3 loop: CASTPALGANYGYTF. In nucleotides, the CDR3 is TGTGCCAGTACCCCCGCCTTGGGAGCTAACTATGGCTACACCTTC.

CDR3 in DNA: TGTGCCAGCAGCAGGGACTCGGAGACCCAGTACTTC. Translating it yields CASSRDSETQYF. The chain carries TRBV11-3 and TRBJ2-5; tentative D call: TRBD2 (6 bases). The V gene's germline CDR1 is SGHNT and CDR2 YENEEA. The CDR3 totals 12 residues. The ends were cut back, 5 bases at V and 5 bases at J, with 9 bases in the middle.

In the case of this clone: Other DNA sequences from this sample encode an identical CDR3 as well. The chain recombines TRBV14 with TRBJ2-1; D remains ambiguous. The CDR3 has 11 residues. Trimming removed 1 base from V and 9 bases from J, with 4 bases in between. Germline lookup yields CDR1 SGHDN and CDR2 FVKESK. CDR3 region: CASSQGSEQFF. The CDR3 DNA sequence: TGTGCCAGCAGCCAAGGAAGTGAGCAGTTCTTC.

The genes are TRBV28 and TRBJ1-1; D not resolved. Germline V gene sequence: CDR1 MDHEN, CDR2 SYDVKM. This CDR3 contains 13 residues. Trimming cost V 4 bases and J 2 bases, with 8 bases left between them. CDR3 DNA sequence: TGTGCCAGCAGTTCTCCAGGTAACACTGAAGCTTTCTTT. This gives the protein CASSSPGNTEAFF.

This clone was counted between two and nine times. V gene TRBV28 combines with J gene TRBJ2-7; 7 positions agree with TRBD1. CDR1 and CDR2 (germline): MDHEN, SYDVKM. V shed 4 bases and J 1 base; nucleotides not matched to a gene: 1. This CDR3 spans 13 amino acids. Written as DNA, the CDR3 is TGTGCCAGCAGTTCGGGACAGTCCTACGAGCAGTACTTC. This codes for CASSSGQSYEQYF. The full variable domain, its missing parts supplied by reference TRBV28 and TRBJ2-7, is DVKVTQSSRYLVKRTGEKVFLECVQDMDHENMFWYRQDPGLGLRLIYFSYDVKMKEKGDIPEGYSVSREKKERFSLILESASTNQTSMYLCASSSGQSYEQYFGPGTRLTVT.

This clone was seen a handful of times. Other DNA sequences in this specimen translate into the identical CDR3. DNA of the CDR3: TGTGCCAGCAGTGATCCTGGAAACACCATATATTTT. Amino acids: CASSDPGNTIYF. This chain uses TRBV6-1 with TRBJ1-3; D remains unclear. V lost 3 bases and J 2 bases, leaving 2 bases between the germline ends. The CDR3 has 12 amino acids. Germline CDR1 reads MNHNS; CDR2 reads SASEGT.

On this clone itself: Sequence at one end of the junction differs from germline and may be a read error. The chain links TRBV6-6 to TRBJ2-7, with D maybe TRBD1 (5 bases). CDR1 and CDR2 (germline): MNHNY, SVGAGI (reference sequence). The CDR3 length is 15 residues. The CDR3 spells CASSYPGPSSYEQYF. Written as DNA, the CDR3 is TGTGCTAGCAGTTACCCAGGGCCCAGCTCCTACGAGCAGTACTTC.

V and J are TRBV5-1 and TRBJ2-1, with 12 bases aligning to TRBD2. Germline assignment: CDR1 SGHRS and CDR2 YFSETQ. Trimming removed 4 bases from V and 5 bases from J; junction bases left unmatched: 10. The CDR3 runs to 17 residues. The CDR3: CASSGGLAGIIDNEQFF. CDR3 in DNA: TGCGCCAGCAGCGGCGGACTAGCGGGGATTATAGACAATGAGCAGTTCTTC. Based on the CDR3 plus reference TRBV5-1 and TRBJ2-1, the full variable domain is KAGVTQTPRYLIKTRGQQVTLSCSPISGHRSVSWYQQTPGQGLQFLFEYFSETQRNKGNFPGRFSGRQFSNSRSEMNVSTLELGDSALYLCASSGGLAGIIDNEQFFGPGTRLTVL.

The chain links TRBV7-9 to TRBJ2-5; D unresolved. The CDR3 length is 12 residues. With 3 bases removed from V and 5 bases from J, the gap between germline ends came to 7 bases. CDR1 and CDR2 from the germline V gene are SEHNR and FQNEAQ (reference sequence). Here the CDR3 reads CASSFLEETQYF. CDR3 DNA sequence: TGTGCCAGCAGCTTCCTTGAGGAGACCCAGTACTTC.

This clone has just one count. V and J are TRBV5-8 and TRBJ1-6; no definite D call. Germline CDR1 SGHTS, CDR2 YDEGEE. V lost 7 bases, J lost 3 bases, and 11 bases lay in between. The CDR3 runs 14 residues. CDR3 residues: CASGGRYYNSPLHF. CDR3 coding DNA: TGTGCCAGCGGTGGACGGTACTATAATTCACCCCTCCACTTT.

The gene calls are TRBV19 and TRBJ1-2; maybe TRBD1 (5 bases). Germline loops: CDR1 LNHDA, CDR2 SQIVND (reference sequence). V lost 3 bases and J lost 3, with 14 bases in between. The CDR3 runs to 15 residues. CDR3: CASSMETASYYGYTF. The CDR3 DNA is TGTGCCAGTAGTATGGAGACAGCTAGTTACTATGGCTACACCTTC.

The chain uses TRBV7-8 and TRBJ1-1, with a tentative D call TRBD1 (5 bases). Trimming pared 1 base from V and 0 bases from J, leaving 6 bases between. This CDR3 has 14 residues. The germline V gene has CDR1 SGHVS and CDR2 FQNEAQ. The chain's CDR3 is CASSLGGVNTEAFF. CDR3 in DNA: TGTGCCAGCAGCTTAGGGGGGGTGAACACTGAAGCTTTCTTT.

V gene TRBV7-8 combines with J gene TRBJ2-7; D is undetermined. CDR1 and CDR2 (germline): SGHVS, FQNEAQ. V lost 1 base, J lost 0 bases, and 7 bases lay in between. The CDR3 totals 14 residues. The CDR3 sequence is CASSLGSHSYEQYF. The CDR3 DNA follows: TGTGCCAGCAGCTTAGGCTCCCACTCCTACGAGCAGTACTTC.

The rearrangement joins TRBV18 to TRBJ2-1; D possibly corresponds to TRBD2 (6 bases). Trimming cost V 3 bases and J 5 bases, with 8 bases left between them. Germline V gives CDR1 KGHSH, CDR2 LQKENI. The CDR3 contains 13 residues. The CDR3 loop is CASSPGLNNEQFF. In DNA, the CDR3 is TGTGCCAGCTCACCTGGACTAAACAATGAGCAGTTCTTC.

The CDR3 DNA follows: TGTGCCAGCAGCGTAGATGAGACCCAGTACTTC. Amino acid sequence: CASSVDETQYF. The J gene is TRBJ2-5, the V gene TRBV9; no definite D call. With 0 bases removed from V and 5 bases from J, the gap between germline ends came to 2 bases. There are 11 residues in the CDR3. Germline V gene data show CDR1 as SGDLS and CDR2 as YYNGEE.

The chain joins TRBV7-9 to TRBJ2-7; the D gene could be TRBD1 or TRBD2 (5 bases each). With 2 bases removed from V and 10 bases from J, the gap between germline ends came to 12 bases. The CDR3 totals 12 residues. Germline V lookup: CDR1 SEHNR, CDR2 FQNEAQ (reference sequence). The CDR3 sequence is CASSLRDGPQYF. CDR3 DNA: TGTGCCAGCAGCTTAAGGGACGGGCCTCAGTACTTC.

This sequence joins TRBV2 and TRBJ1-1; maybe TRBD1 (5 bases). Trimming left V 6 bases short and J 6 bases short, with 14 bases between. In germline, CDR1 is SNHLY, CDR2 FYNNEI. The CDR3 totals 13 residues. The DNA for the CDR3 is TGTGCCAGCAGCCGGGAGAGGGGATCTGAAGCTTTCTTT. Its protein is CASSRERGSEAFF.

The rearrangement joins TRBV5-1 to TRBJ1-2; a possible D gene is TRBD1 (6 bases). This CDR3 is built from 15 residues. Trimming took 0 bases from V and 2 from J, leaving 11 bases between them. Germline assignment: CDR1 SGHRS and CDR2 YFSETQ. The CDR3 sequence is CASSLAEGGNYGYTF. The CDR3 DNA reads as TGCGCCAGCAGCTTGGCCGAAGGGGGGAACTATGGCTACACCTTC.

This clone showed up just once. A read error may produce the germline difference seen at one junction end. The chain recombines TRBV28 with TRBJ1-2; a weak D match, TRBD1 (5 bases). This CDR3 region has 13 residues. Germline CDR1 reads MDHEN; CDR2 reads SYDVKM. DNA for the CDR3: TGTACCAGCAGTCCTCCGGGGCCGAATGGCTACACCTTC. Its translation is CTSSPPGPNGYTF.

The rearrangement links TRBV7-9 to TRBJ2-1, with D unresolved. The CDR3 is 12 amino acids. Per the germline V gene, CDR1 is SEHNR and CDR2 is FQNEAQ (reference sequence). Trimming removed 1 base from V and 4 bases from J, with 2 bases in between. The CDR3 bases are TGTGCCAGCAGCTTAGTTTACAATGAGCAGTTCTTC. It is translated as CASSLVYNEQFF.